This T cell receptor beta chain was captured by sequencing in a study of blood T cell repertoires in COVID-19. In the authors' workflow: Estimation of nucleated cell counts was performed using reference gene primer amplification. The protocol was immunoSEQ multiplex PCR, while the TCRdb copy is restricted to in-frame clones and leaves out a portion. V and J calls and clone size are those listed in that table; D and trimming were worked out from the DNA. The sample contains roughly 120,000 clones, approximately 86% of which appear only once. The V and J ends lost 2 bases and 5 bases respectively, with 9 bases between them. This CDR3 comprises 13 residues.

The source is a human donor in a cohort sampled during active COVID-19. Specimen: peripheral blood. This chain joins TRBV12-3 or TRBV12-4 and TRBJ1-1, with D perhaps matching TRBD1 (6 bases). CDR3 residues: CASSLQGQTEAFF. The CDR3 bases are TGTGCCAGCAGTTTACAGGGGCAAACTGAAGCTTTCTTT.